The clone carrying this TCR beta chain showed up just a few times. This sample is drawn from a study of T cells in Graves' hyperthyroidism and ophthalmopathy. Amplified regions were TCR beta CDR3 sequences from RNA transcripts. HTBI primers were employed in a first-round RT-PCR of the TCR CDR3. One entry per CDR3 protein, called by TCRdb with MiXCR from the multiplex PCR reads. The repertoire holds roughly 580,000 distinct CDR3 sequences, with approximately 13% as singletons. The germline V gene has CDR1 DFQATT and CDR2 SNEGSKA (reference sequence). The ends were cut back, 1 base at V and 7 bases at J, with 11 bases in the middle. The CDR3 length is 14 residues.

V is TRBV20-1 and J is TRBJ1-6; the D is unclear. Sequenced sample: blood. The sequence was obtained from a young woman with Graves' hyperthyroidism that later progressed to Graves' ophthalmopathy. DNA for the CDR3: TGCAGTGCTAGAGTCGAACTGCGGAATTCACCCCTCCACTTT. It translates to CSARVELRNSPLHF.